This T cell receptor (beta chain) was profiled in a study of blood T cell repertoires in COVID-19. Produced via immunoSEQ multiplex PCR; TCRdb's table is partial and in-frame only. Of fewer than 250,000 clones in the sample, 80% to 95% were seen once. The sequence derives from a man aged 25 to 40 with COVID-19, enrolled during active disease. The sample was peripheral blood.

CDR3 amino acids: CARGEGGEQFF. CDR3 nucleotide sequence: TGCGCCAGGGGGGAGGGCGGTGAGCAGTTCTTC. The chain uses TRBV4-1 and TRBJ2-1; 7 bases line up with TRBD2. Germline V gene sequence: CDR1 MGHRA, CDR2 YSYEKL. Trimming cost V 9 bases and J 9 bases; bases outside gene matches: 5. The CDR3 totals 11 residues.